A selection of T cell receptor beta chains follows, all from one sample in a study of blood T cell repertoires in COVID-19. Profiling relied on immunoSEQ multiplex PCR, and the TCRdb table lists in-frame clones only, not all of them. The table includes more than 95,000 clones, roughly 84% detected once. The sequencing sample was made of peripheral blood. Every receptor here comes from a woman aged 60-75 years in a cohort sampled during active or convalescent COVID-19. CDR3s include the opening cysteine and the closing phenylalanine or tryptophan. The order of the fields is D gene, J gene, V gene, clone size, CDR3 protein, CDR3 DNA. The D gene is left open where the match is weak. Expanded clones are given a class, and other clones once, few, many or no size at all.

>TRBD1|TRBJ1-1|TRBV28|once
CASSEGGPNTEAFF
TGTGCCAGCAGCGAAGGGGGCCCGAACACTGAAGCTTTCTTT
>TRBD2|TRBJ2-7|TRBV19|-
CASSIGRGDHEQYF
TGTGCCAGTAGTATTGGGCGGGGGGACCACGAGCAGTACTTC
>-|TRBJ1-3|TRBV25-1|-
CASSAGFSGNTIYF
TGTGCCAGCAGCGCGGGGTTCTCTGGAAACACCATATATTTT
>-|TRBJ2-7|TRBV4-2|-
CASSPRVRLEQYF
TGTGCCAGCAGCCCCCGGGTCCGCCTCGAGCAGTACTTC
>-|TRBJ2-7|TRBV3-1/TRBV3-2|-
CASSQGERGEQYF
TGTGCCAGCAGCCAAGGTGAGAGGGGGGAGCAGTACTTC
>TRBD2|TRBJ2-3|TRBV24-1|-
CATSVGRERFRTDTQYF
TGTGCCACCAGTGTGGGGAGGGAGAGGTTTCGGACAGATACGCAGTATTTT
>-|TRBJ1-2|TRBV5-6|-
CASSLEMLGGYTF
TGTGCCAGCAGCTTGGAAATGCTCGGTGGCTACACCTTC
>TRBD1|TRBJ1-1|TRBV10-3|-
CAISETDRVLEAFF
TGTGCCATCAGTGAGACGGACAGGGTTCTTGAAGCTTTCTTT
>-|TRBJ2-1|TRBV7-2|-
CASSLGGSRYNEQFF
TGTGCCAGCAGCTTAGGAGGTAGCCGCTACAATGAGCAGTTCTTC
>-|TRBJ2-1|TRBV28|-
CASTLSRGVGRGYNEQFF
TGTGCCAGCACTCTTAGTCGTGGCGTGGGAAGGGGGTACAATGAGCAGTTCTTC
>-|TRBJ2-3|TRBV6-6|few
CASRGGGRAGDTQYF
TGTGCCAGCAGGGGAGGAGGTAGGGCGGGAGATACGCAGTATTTT
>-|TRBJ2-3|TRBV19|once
CASSIPGTSTDTQYF
TGTGCCAGTAGTATTCCTGGGACTAGCACAGATACGCAGTATTTT
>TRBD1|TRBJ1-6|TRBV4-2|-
CASSQGGGQGNSPLHF
TGTGCCAGCAGCCAAGGGGGGGGACAGGGTAATTCACCCCTCCACTTT
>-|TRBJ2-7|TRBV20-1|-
CSASFQNYEQYF
TGCAGTGCTAGTTTTCAGAATTACGAGCAGTACTTC
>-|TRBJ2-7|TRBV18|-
CASSSQGAGIYEQYF
TGTGCCAGCTCCTCCCAAGGGGCTGGCATCTACGAGCAGTACTTC
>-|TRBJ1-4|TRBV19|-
CATSGGLEKLFF
TGTGCCACCTCGGGTGGTCTTGAAAAACTGTTTTTT
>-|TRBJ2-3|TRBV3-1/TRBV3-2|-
CASSRNPNRGRTDTQYF
TGTGCCAGCAGCCGAAATCCGAACCGGGGTAGAACAGATACGCAGTATTTT
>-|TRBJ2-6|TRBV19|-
CASKWLGGSGANVLTF
TGTGCCAGTAAATGGCTCGGAGGCTCTGGGGCCAACGTCCTGACTTTC
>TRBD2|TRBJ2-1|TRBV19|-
CASKGLASGAGNEQFF
TGTGCCAGTAAGGGACTAGCCTCCGGTGCGGGCAATGAGCAGTTCTTC
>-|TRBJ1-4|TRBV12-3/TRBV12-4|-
CASSFITRGKLFF
TGTGCCAGCAGTTTTATAACCCGGGGAAAACTGTTTTTT
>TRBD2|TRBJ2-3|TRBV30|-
CAWSVQASGAPDTQYF
TGTGCCTGGAGTGTACAGGCTAGCGGGGCTCCAGATACGCAGTATTTT
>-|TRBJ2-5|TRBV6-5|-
CASSYSSRGTQYF
TGTGCCAGCAGTTACTCATCTAGGGGGACCCAGTACTTC
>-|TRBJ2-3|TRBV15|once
CATSRDPTTGDTQYF
TGTGCCACCAGCAGAGACCCAACCACAGGAGATACGCAGTATTTT